This T cell receptor beta chain derives from a study of control samples from healthy donors and cancer patients. This CDR3 is built from 11 residues. The V gene's germline CDR1 is MNHNY and CDR2 SVGAGI (reference sequence). V was trimmed by 9 bases and J by 6 bases, leaving 11 bases between them. This clone showed up just a few times. Assay used: immunoSEQ multiplex PCR; TCRdb lists only in-frame clones, some missing. The repertoire holds approximately 60,000 clones, with 65% to 90% as singletons. The chain links TRBV6-6 to TRBJ1-1; no clear D gene. The sample was blood. The clonotype was recovered from a man aged 35-49 years in good health. CDR3 in amino acids: CASTIDSEAFF. As DNA, the CDR3 is TGTGCCAGTACAATCGACTCTGAAGCTTTCTTT.